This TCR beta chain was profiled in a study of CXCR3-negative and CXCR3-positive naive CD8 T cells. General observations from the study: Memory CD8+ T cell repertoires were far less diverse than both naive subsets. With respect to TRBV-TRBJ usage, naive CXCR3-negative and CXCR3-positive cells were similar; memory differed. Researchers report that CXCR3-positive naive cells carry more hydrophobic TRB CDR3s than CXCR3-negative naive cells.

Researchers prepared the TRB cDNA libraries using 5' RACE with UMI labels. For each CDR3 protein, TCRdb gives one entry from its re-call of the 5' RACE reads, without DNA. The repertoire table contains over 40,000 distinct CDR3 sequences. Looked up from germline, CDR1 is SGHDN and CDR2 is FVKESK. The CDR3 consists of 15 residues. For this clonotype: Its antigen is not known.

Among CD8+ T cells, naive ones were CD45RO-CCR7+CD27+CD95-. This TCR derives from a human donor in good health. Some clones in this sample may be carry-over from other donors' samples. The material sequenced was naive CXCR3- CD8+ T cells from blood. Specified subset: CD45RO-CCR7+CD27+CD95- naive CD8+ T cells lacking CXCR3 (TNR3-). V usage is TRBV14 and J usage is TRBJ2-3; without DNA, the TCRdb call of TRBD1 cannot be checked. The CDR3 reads CASSLIPGGSDTQYF. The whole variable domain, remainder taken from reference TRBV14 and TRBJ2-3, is EAGVTQFPSHSVIEKGQTVTLRCDPISGHDNLYWYRRVMGKEIKFLLHFVKESKQDESGMPNNRFLAERTGGTYSTLKVQPAELEDSGVYFCASSLIPGGSDTQYFGPGTRLTVL.